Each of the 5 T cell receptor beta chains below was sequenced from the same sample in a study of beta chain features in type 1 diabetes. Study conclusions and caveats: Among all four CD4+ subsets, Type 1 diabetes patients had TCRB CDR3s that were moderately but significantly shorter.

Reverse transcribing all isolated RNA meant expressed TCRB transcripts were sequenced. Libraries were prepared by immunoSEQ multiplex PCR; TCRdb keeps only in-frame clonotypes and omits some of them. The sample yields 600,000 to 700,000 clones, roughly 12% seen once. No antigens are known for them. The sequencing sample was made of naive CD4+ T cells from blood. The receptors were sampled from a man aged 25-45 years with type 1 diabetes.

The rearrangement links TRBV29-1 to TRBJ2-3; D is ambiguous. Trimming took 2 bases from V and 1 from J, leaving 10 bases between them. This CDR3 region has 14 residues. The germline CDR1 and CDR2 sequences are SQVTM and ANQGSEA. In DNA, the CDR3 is TGCAGCGTTGAAAGGCCTCGGGGCACAGATACGCAGTATTTT. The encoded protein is CSVERPRGTDTQYF.

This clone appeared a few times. The CDR3 is CASSLEAGNGYTF. The CDR3, as DNA: TGTGCCAGCAGCTTGGAGGCAGGGAATGGCTACACCTTC. The chain joins TRBV5-5 to TRBJ1-2, with D maybe TRBD1 (5 bases). The V and J ends lost 0 bases and 6 bases respectively, with 9 bases between them. From germline, CDR1 is SGHKS and CDR2 YYEKEE (reference sequence). The CDR3 extends over 13 amino acids.

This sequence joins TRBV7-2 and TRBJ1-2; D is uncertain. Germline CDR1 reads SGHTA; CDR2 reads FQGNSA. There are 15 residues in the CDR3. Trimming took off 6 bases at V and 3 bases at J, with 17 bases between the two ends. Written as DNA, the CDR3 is TGTGCCAGCAGGGATGGTCCCTCTGGGGACTATGGCTACACCTTC. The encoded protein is CASRDGPSGDYGYTF.

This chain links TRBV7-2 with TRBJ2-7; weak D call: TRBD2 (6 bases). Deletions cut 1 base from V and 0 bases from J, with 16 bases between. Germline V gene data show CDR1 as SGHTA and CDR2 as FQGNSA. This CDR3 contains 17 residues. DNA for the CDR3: TGTGCCAGCAGCTTAGTTTGGGACTCCTCGAGCTCCTACGAGCAGTACTTC. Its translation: CASSLVWDSSSSYEQYF.

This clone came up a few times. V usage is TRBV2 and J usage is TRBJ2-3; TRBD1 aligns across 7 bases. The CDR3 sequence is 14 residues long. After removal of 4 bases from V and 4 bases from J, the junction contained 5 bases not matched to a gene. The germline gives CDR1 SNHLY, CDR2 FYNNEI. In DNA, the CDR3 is TGTGCCAGCAGTGTCACAGGGGCGGCAGATACGCAGTATTTT. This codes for CASSVTGAADTQYF.